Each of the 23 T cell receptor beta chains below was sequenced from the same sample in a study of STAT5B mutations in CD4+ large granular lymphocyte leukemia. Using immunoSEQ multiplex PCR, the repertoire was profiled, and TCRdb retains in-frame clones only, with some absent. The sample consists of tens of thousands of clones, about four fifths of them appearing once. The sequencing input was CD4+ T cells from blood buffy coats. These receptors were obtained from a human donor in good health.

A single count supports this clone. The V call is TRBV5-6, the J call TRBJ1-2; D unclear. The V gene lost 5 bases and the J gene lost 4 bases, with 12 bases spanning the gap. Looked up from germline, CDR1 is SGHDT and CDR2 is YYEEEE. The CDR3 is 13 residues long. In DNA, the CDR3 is TGTGCCAGCAGAGGTGGGCCGAGCTATGGCTACACCTTC. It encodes CASRGGPSYGYTF.

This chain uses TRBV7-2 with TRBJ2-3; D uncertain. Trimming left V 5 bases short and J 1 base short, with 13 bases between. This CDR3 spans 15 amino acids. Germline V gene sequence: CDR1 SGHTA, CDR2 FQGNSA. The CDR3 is CASSPWLGRTDTQYF. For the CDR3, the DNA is TGTGCCAGCAGCCCGTGGTTGGGCCGCACAGATACGCAGTATTTT. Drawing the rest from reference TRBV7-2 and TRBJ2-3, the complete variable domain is GAGVSQSPSNKVTEKGKDVELRCDPISGHTALYWYRQSLGQGLEFLIYFQGNSAPDKSGLPSDRFSAERTGGSVSTLTIQRTQQEDSAVYLCASSPWLGRTDTQYFGPGTRLTVL.

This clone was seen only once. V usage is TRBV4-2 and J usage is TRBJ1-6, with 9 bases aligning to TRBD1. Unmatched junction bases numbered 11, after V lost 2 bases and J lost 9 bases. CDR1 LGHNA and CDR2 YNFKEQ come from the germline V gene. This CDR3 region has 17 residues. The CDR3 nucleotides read TGTGCCAGCAGCCAACTAACCGGGACAGGGTTTTTTTCACCCCTCCACTTT. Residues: CASSQLTGTGFFSPLHF.

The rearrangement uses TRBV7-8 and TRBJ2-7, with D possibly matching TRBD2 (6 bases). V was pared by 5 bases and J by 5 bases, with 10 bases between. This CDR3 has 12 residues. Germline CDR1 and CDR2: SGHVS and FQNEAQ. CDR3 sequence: CASSGRGNEQYF. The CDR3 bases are TGTGCCAGCAGCGGACGGGGGAACGAGCAGTACTTC.

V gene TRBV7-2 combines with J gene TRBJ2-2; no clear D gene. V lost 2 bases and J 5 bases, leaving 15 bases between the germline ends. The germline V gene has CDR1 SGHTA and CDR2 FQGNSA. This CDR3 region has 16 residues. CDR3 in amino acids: CASSLLSAPQTGELFF. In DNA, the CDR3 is TGTGCCAGCAGCTTATTATCTGCCCCCCAGACCGGGGAGCTGTTTTTT.

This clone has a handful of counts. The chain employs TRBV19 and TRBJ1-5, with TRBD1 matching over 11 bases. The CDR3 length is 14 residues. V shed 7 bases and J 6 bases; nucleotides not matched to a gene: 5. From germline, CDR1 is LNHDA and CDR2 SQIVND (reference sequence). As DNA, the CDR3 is TGTGCCAGTACCTCGGACAGGGGGCCTCAGCCCCAGCATTTT. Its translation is CASTSDRGPQPQHF.

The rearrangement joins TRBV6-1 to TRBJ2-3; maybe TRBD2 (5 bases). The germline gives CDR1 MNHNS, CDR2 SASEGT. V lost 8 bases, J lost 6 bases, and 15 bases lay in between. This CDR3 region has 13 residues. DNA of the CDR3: TGTGCCAGCTATTTTGATAAGCGGGATACGCAGTATTTT. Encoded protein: CASYFDKRDTQYF.

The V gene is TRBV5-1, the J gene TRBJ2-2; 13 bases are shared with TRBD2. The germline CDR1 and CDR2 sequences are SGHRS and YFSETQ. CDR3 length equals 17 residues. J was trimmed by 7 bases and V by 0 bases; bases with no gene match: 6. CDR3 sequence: CASSLGLAGGEGGELFF. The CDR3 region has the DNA TGCGCCAGCAGCTTGGGACTAGCGGGAGGCGAAGGCGGGGAGCTGTTTTTT.

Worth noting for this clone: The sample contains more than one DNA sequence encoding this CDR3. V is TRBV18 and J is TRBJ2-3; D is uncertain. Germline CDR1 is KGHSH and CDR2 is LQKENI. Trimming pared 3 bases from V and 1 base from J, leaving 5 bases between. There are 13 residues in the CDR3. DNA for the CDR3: TGTGCCAGCTCACCTGGTGGCACAGATACGCAGTATTTT. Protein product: CASSPGGTDTQYF.

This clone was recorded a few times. The CDR3 spells CASSFGGSGAGETQYF. CDR3 coding DNA: TGTGCCAGCAGCTTCGGCGGGTCGGGAGCCGGAGAGACCCAGTACTTC. The chain links TRBV11-2 to TRBJ2-5, with D possibly being TRBD2 (6 bases). The ends were cut back, 3 bases at V and 4 bases at J, with 18 bases in the middle. Germline V gene sequence: CDR1 SGHAT, CDR2 FQNNGV. The CDR3 is 16 amino acids.

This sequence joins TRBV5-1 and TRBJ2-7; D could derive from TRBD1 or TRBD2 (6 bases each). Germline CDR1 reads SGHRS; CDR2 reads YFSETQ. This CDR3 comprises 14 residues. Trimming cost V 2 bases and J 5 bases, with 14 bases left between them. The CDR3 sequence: CASSLPGGGHEQYF. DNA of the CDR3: TGCGCCAGCAGCTTACCCGGGGGCGGCCACGAGCAGTACTTC. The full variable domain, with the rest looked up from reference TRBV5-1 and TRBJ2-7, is KAGVTQTPRYLIKTRGQQVTLSCSPISGHRSVSWYQQTPGQGLQFLFEYFSETQRNKGNFPGRFSGRQFSNSRSEMNVSTLELGDSALYLCASSLPGGGHEQYFGPGTRLTVT.

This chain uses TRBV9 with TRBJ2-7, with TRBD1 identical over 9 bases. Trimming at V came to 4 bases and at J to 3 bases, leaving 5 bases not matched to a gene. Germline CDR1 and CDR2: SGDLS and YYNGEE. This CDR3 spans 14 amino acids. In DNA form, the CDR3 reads TGTGCCAGCAGCCCACCGGGACAGGGCTACGAGCAGTACTTC. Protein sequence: CASSPPGQGYEQYF.

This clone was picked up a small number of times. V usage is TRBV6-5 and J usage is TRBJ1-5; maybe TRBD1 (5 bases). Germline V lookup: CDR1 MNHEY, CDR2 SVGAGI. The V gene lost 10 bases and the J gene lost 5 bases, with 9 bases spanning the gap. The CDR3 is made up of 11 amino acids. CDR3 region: CATGRDQPQHF. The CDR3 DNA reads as TGTGCCACGGGCAGGGATCAGCCCCAGCATTTT.

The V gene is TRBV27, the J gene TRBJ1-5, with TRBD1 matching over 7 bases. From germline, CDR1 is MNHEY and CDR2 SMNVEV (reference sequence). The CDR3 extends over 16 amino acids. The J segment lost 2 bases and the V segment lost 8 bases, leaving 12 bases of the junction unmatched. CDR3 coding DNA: TGTGCCAGCGGCGGCTTGAGGGGGCGAGGCAATCAGCCCCAGCATTTT. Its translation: CASGGLRGRGNQPQHF.

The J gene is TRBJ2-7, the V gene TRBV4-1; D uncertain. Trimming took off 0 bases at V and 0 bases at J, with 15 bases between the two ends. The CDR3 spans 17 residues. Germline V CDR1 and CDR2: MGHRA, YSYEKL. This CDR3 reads CASSQDAPRWGSYEQYF. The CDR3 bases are TGCGCCAGCAGCCAAGATGCGCCCCGGTGGGGCTCCTACGAGCAGTACTTC.

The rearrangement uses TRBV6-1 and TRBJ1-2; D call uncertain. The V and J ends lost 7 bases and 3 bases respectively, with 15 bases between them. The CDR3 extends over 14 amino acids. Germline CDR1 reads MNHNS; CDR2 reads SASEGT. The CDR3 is CASISVGSHYGYTF. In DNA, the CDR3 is TGTGCCAGCATTAGTGTGGGCAGCCACTATGGCTACACCTTC.

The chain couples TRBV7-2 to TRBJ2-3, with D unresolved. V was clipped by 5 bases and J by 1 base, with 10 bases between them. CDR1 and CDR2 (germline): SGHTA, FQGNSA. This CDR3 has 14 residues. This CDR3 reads CASSKPVRTDTQYF. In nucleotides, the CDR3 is TGTGCCAGCAGCAAGCCGGTCCGCACAGATACGCAGTATTTT.

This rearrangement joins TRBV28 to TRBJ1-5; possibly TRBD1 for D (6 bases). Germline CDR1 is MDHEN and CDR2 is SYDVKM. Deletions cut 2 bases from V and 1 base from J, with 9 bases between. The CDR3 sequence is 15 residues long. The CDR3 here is CASSLPTGSNQPQHF. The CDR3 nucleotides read TGTGCCAGCAGTTTACCCACAGGGAGCAATCAGCCCCAGCATTTT. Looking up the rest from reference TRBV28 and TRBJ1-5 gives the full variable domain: DVKVTQSSRYLVKRTGEKVFLECVQDMDHENMFWYRQDPGLGLRLIYFSYDVKMKEKGDIPEGYSVSREKKERFSLILESASTNQTSMYLCASSLPTGSNQPQHFGDGTRLSIL.

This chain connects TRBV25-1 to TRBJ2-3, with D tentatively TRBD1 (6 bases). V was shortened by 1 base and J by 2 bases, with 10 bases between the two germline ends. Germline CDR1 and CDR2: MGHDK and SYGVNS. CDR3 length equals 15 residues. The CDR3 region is CASSELRGYTDTQYF. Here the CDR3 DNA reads TGTGCCAGCAGTGAATTAAGGGGGTACACAGATACGCAGTATTTT.

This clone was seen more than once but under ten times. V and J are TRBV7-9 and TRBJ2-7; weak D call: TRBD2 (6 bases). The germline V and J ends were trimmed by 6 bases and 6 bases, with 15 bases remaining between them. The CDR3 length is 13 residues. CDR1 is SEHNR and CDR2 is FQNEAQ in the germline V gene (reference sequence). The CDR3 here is CASRLATLGEQYF. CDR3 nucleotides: TGTGCCAGCAGACTAGCAACGCTTGGCGAGCAGTACTTC.

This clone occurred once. In DNA, the CDR3 is TGTGCCAGCAGTGCGAGCGGGTGGGATGAGCAGTTCTTC. Translated: CASSASGWDEQFF. The chain couples TRBV27 to TRBJ2-1; perhaps TRBD2 as D (6 bases). With 5 bases removed from V and 8 bases from J, the gap between germline ends came to 13 bases. This CDR3 contains 13 residues. Germline CDR1 MNHEY, CDR2 SMNVEV (reference sequence).

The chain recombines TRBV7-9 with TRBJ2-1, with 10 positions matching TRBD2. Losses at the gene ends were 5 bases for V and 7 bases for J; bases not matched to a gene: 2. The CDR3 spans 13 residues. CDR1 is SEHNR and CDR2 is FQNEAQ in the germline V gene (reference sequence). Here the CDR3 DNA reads TGTGCCAGCAGCGTGGGACTAGCGAATGAGCAGTTCTTC. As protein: CASSVGLANEQFF. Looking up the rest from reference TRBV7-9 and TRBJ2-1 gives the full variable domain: DTGVSQNPRHKITKRGQNVTFRCDPISEHNRLYWYRQTLGQGPEFLTYFQNEAQLEKSRLLSDRFSAERPKGSFSTLEIQRTEQGDSAMYLCASSVGLANEQFFGPGTRLTVL.

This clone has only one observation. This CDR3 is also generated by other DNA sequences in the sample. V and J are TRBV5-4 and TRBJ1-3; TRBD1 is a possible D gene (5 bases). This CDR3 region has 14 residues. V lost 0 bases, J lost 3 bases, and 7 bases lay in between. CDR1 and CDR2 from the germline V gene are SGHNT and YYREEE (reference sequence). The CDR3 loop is CASSLGDSGNTIYF. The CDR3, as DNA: TGTGCCAGCAGCTTGGGAGACAGTGGAAACACCATATATTTT.